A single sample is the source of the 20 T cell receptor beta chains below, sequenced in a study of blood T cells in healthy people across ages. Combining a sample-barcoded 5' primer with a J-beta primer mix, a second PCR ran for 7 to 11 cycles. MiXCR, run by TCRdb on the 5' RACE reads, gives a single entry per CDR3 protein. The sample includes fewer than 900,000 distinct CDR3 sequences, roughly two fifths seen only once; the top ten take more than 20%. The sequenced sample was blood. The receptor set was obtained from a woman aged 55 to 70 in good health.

The CDR3 bases are TGCAGTGCTCCTGGGACAGGGGGCGGGTCATTGTCCAAAAACATTCAGTACTTC. Encoded protein: CSAPGTGGGSLSKNIQYF. V gene TRBV20-1 combines with J gene TRBJ2-4; TRBD1 matches at 12 bases. V gave up 5 bases and J gave up 2 bases; unmatched junction bases: 13. Germline CDR1 DFQATT, CDR2 SNEGSKA (reference sequence). The CDR3 has 18 amino acids.

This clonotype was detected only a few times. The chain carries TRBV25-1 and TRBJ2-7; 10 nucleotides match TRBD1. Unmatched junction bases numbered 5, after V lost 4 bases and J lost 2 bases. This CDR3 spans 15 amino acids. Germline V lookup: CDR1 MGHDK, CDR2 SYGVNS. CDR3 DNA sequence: TGTGCCAGCAGTGGGGACAGGGGCCTAACCTACGAGCAGTACTTC. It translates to CASSGDRGLTYEQYF.

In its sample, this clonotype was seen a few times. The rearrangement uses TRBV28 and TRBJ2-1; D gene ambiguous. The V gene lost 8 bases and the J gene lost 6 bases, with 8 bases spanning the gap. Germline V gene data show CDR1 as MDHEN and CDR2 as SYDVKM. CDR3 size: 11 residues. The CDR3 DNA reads TGTGCCAGCGGGGTGGGCAATGAGCAGTTCTTC. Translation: CASGVGNEQFF.

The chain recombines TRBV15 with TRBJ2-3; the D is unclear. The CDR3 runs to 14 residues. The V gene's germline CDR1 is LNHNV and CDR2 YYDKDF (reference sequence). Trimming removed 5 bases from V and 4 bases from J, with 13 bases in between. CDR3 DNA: TGTGCCACCAGCGGCCGGCCCGCCCCAGATACGCAGTATTTT. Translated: CATSGRPAPDTQYF.

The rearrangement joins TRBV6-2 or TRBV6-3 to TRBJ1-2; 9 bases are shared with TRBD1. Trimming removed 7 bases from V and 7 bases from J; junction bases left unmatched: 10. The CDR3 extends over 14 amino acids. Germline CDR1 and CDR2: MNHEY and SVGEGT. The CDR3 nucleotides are TGTGCCAGCAACCTCCGGGACAGGGCATTTGGCTACACCTTC. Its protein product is CASNLRDRAFGYTF.

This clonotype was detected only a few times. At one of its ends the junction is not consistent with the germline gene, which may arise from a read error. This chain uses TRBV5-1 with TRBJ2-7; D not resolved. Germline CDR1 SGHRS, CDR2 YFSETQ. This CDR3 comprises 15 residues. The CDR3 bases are TGCGCCAGCAGATTGGTGGCAGGTCCATCCTACGAGCAGTACTTC. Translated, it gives CASRLVAGPSYEQYF.

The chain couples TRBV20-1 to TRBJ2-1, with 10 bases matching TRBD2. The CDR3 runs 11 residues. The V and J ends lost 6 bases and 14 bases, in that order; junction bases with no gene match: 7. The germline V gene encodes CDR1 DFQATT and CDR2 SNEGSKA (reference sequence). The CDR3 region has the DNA TGCAGTGCCTTTAGCGGGAGGCTAAAGTTCTTC. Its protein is CSAFSGRLKFF.

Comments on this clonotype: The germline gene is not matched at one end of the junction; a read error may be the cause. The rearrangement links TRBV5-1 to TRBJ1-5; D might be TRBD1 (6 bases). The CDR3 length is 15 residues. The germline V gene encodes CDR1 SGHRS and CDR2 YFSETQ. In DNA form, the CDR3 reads TGCGCCAGCAGCTTGAATACGGGGGCCAATCAGCTCCAGCATTTT. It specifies CASSLNTGANQLQHF.

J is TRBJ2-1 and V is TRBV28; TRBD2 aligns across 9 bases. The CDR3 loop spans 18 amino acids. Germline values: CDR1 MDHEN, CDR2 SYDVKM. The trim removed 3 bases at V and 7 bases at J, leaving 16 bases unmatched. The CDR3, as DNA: TGTGCCAGCAGTTTTCAAGGGACTAGCCCCTTGAGGGTGAATGAGCAGTTCTTC. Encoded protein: CASSFQGTSPLRVNEQFF.

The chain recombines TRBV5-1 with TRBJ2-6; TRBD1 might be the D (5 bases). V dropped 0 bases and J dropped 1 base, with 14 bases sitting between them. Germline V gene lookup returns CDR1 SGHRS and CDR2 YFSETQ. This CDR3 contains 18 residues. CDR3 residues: CASSLESLTASGANVLTF. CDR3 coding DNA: TGCGCCAGCAGCTTGGAGTCCTTGACAGCATCTGGGGCCAACGTCCTGACTTTC.

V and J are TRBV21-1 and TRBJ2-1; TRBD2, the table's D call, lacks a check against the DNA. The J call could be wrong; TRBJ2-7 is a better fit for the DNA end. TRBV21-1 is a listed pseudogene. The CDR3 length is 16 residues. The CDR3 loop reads CASRQTSGGSYNEQYF. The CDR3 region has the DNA TGTGCCAGCAGGCAGACTAGCGGGGGCTCCTACAATGAGCAGTACTTC.

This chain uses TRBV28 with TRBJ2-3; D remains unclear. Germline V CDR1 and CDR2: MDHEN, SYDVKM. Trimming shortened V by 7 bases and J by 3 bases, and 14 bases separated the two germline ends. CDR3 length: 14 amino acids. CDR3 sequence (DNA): TGTGCCAGCATTACGGCGGATGCGACAGATACGCAGTATTTT. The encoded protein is CASITADATDTQYF.

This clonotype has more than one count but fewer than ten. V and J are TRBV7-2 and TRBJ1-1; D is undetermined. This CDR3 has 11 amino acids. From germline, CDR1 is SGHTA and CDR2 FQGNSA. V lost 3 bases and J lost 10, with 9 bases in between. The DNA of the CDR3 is TGTGCCAGCAGCTTTTTTGCGGGAGCTTTCTTT. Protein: CASSFFAGAFF.

This chain's CDR3 is CASSEPYNEQFF. The CDR3 nucleotides read TGTGCCAGCAGTGAACCGTACAATGAGCAGTTCTTC. The V gene is TRBV6-1, the J gene TRBJ2-1; D is uncertain. Trimming took 2 bases from V and 4 from J, leaving 3 bases between them. CDR3 length: 12 amino acids. Germline V lookup: CDR1 MNHNS, CDR2 SASEGT.

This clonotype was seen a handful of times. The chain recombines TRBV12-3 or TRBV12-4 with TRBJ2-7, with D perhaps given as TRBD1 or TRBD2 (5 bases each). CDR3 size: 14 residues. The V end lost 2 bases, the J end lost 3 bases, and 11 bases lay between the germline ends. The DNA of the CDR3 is TGTGCCAGCAGTTTATTGGGGGTGAGCTACGAGCAGTACTTC. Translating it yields CASSLLGVSYEQYF.

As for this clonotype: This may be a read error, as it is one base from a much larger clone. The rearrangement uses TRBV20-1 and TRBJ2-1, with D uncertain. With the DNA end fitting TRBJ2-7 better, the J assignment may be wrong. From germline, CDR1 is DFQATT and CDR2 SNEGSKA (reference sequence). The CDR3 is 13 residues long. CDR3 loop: CSARRDTYNEQYF. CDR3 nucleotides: TGCAGTGCTAGACGAGACACGTACAATGAGCAGTACTTC.

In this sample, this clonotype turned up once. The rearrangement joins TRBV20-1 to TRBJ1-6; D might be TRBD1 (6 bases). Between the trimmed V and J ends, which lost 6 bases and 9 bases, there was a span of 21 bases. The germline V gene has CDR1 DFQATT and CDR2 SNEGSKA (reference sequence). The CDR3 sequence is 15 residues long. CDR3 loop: CSAFLIQGSSSPLHF. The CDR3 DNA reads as TGCAGTGCCTTTCTGATACAGGGCTCGAGTTCACCCCTCCACTTT.

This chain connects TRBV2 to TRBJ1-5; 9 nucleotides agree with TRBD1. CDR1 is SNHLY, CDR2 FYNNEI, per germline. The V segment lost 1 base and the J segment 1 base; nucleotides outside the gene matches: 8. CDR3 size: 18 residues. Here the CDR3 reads CASSEDQTGTGSNQPQHF. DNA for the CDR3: TGTGCCAGCAGTGAAGATCAGACCGGGACAGGGAGCAATCAGCCCCAGCATTTT.

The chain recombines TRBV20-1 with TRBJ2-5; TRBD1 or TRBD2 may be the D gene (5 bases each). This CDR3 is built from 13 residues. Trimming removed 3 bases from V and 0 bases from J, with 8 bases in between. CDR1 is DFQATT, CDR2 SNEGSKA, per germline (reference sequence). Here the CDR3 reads CSASGADQETQYF. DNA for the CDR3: TGCAGTGCTAGCGGGGCAGACCAAGAGACCCAGTACTTC.

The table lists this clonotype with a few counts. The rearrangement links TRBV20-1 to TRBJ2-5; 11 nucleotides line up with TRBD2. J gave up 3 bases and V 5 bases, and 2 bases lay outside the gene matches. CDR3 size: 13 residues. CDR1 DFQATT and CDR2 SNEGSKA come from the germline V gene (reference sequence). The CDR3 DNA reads TGCAGTGCTCGACTAGCGGGGAAAGAGACCCAGTACTTC. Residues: CSARLAGKETQYF.